This T cell receptor beta chain was profiled in a study of cytomegalovirus exposure and HLA in healthy donors. Study-level background: Per a later analysis, the roughly 680 first-cohort and fewer than 150 validation repertoires shared one platform. Study findings and constraints: Some TCR beta chains (more than 150 of them) were listed as cytomegalovirus-associated. The TCR clusters that emerged in the first cohort tended, a later analysis found, to co-occur in the approximately 130 validation repertoires.

Measured with immunoSEQ multiplex PCR; TCRdb has only the in-frame clones, and not every one. The sample has some 76,000 clones, about 93% seen once. Germline CDR1 and CDR2: LGHNA and YSLEER. This CDR3 spans 15 amino acids. Deletions cut 0 bases from V and 1 base from J, with 6 bases between. Regarding this clone: Its antigen is currently unknown.

Separate from the roughly 720-subject first cohort was the approximately 120-subject validation cohort, to which the donors belonged. The chain has TRBV4-3 and TRBJ2-2; D is ambiguous. Sequencing used PBMCs. This receptor was obtained from a woman aged 18-35 years in good health and CMV-seronegative. The CDR3: CASSQENRNTGELFF. The CDR3 DNA sequence: TGCGCCAGCAGCCAAGAGAACAGGAACACCGGGGAGCTGTTTTTT.